A single sample is the source of the 22 T cell receptor beta chains below, sequenced in a study of spatial heterogeneity in lung cancer. TCRdb redid the calling of the 5' RACE reads with MiXCR, one entry per CDR3 protein. Among about 11,000 distinct CDR3 sequences, 3.5% to 4.5% were seen once, and the ten largest hold about half. Time point specified: sample taken at primary tumor resection. This specimen consisted of PBMCs, obtained at surgery. The receptors derive from a female donor with early-stage non-small cell lung cancer.

The chain joins TRBV6-1 to TRBJ1-5; D call uncertain. V was clipped by 8 bases and J by 4 bases, with 12 bases between them. CDR1 MNHNS and CDR2 SASEGT come from the germline V gene. The CDR3 totals 13 residues. The CDR3 reads CASLVEFNQPQHF. The CDR3 bases are TGTGCCAGCCTTGTGGAGTTTAATCAGCCCCAGCATTTT.

This clonotype was observed a handful of times. This sequence joins TRBV19 and TRBJ2-2; D gene ambiguous. The CDR3 sequence is 12 residues long. Germline V lookup: CDR1 LNHDA, CDR2 SQIVND (reference sequence). Trimming took 6 bases from V and 6 from J, leaving 8 bases between them. The CDR3, as DNA: TGTGCCAGTAGCGGAACCGCCGGGGAGCTGTTTTTT. It codes for CASSGTAGELFF.

This clonotype was detected ten times or more. This chain uses TRBV24-1 with TRBJ2-5; a weak D match, TRBD1 (6 bases). V was clipped by 1 base and J by 4 bases, with 12 bases between them. This CDR3 is built from 15 residues. The germline CDR1 and CDR2 sequences are KGHDR and SFDVKD. The chain's CDR3 is CATSDLNRAGETQYF. As DNA, the CDR3 is TGTGCCACCAGTGATTTAAACAGGGCTGGAGAGACCCAGTACTTC.

At least ten counts were recorded for this clonotype. This chain connects TRBV7-2 to TRBJ2-5, with 8 bases that match TRBD1. CDR3 length: 14 residues. V shed 9 bases and J 1 base; nucleotides not matched to a gene: 7. CDR1 and CDR2 from the germline V gene are SGHTA and FQGNSA. Written as DNA, the CDR3 is TGTGCCAGTAAAAGAGGGACAGGCCAAGAGACCCAGTACTTC. This encodes CASKRGTGQETQYF.

This clonotype was observed at least ten times. J is TRBJ2-7 and V is TRBV2; 7 nucleotides line up with TRBD1. The CDR3 extends over 13 amino acids. Trimming cost V 5 bases and J 5 bases; bases outside gene matches: 6. Germline CDR1 SNHLY, CDR2 FYNNEI. The CDR3, as DNA: TGTGCCAGCAGTCCGTACAGGGGCGACGAGCAGTACTTC. This encodes CASSPYRGDEQYF.

This clonotype was counted many times. The genes are TRBV28 and TRBJ2-7; TRBD2 matches at 8 bases. CDR1 and CDR2 from the germline V gene are MDHEN and SYDVKM. The CDR3 length is 15 residues. V was pared by 5 bases and J by 7 bases, with 13 bases of the junction left unmatched. In nucleotides, the CDR3 is TGTGCCAGCAGTCCGATACGGGCGGGAGGAGGAGAGCAGTACTTC. Translation: CASSPIRAGGGEQYF.

This clonotype has ten or more counts. This chain joins TRBV2 and TRBJ1-6; D is unresolved. This CDR3 has 12 amino acids. Per germline, CDR1 SNHLY and CDR2 FYNNEI. V gave up 2 bases and J gave up 8 bases, with 4 bases separating them. The CDR3 DNA reads TGTGCCAGCAGTGAACGGGATTCACCCCTCCACTTT. This gives the protein CASSERDSPLHF. Full variable domain (remainder filled in from reference TRBV2 and TRBJ1-6): EPEVTQTPSHQVTQMGQEVILRCVPISNHLYFYWYRQILGQKVEFLVSFYNNEISEKSEIFDDQFSVERPDGSNFTLKIRSTKLEDSAMYFCASSERDSPLHFGNGTRLTVT.

This clonotype appeared many times. J is TRBJ2-1 and V is TRBV4-3; D call uncertain. The ends were cut back, 0 bases at V and 5 bases at J, with 11 bases in the middle. The germline V gene encodes CDR1 LGHNA and CDR2 YSLEER. The CDR3 loop spans 15 amino acids. Here the CDR3 reads CASSQDRLFNNEQFF. The CDR3 coding sequence is TGCGCCAGCAGCCAAGATCGGCTCTTTAACAATGAGCAGTTCTTC.

This clonotype was detected ten times or more. The chain uses TRBV29-1 and TRBJ2-2; 15 bases map to TRBD2. Germline V gene data show CDR1 as SQVTM and CDR2 as ANQGSEA. Trimming took 7 bases from V and 6 from J; bases not matched to a gene: 3. The length of the CDR3 is 14 residues. The CDR3 DNA is TGCAGCGCCGGGACTAGCGGGAGGCCCGGGGAGCTGTTTTTT. It translates to CSAGTSGRPGELFF.

In regard to this clonotype: A much larger clone is a single base away; this may be a read error. The CDR3 ends on some other residue instead of the conserved phenylalanine or tryptophan, so this is likely a read error. The chain recombines TRBV19 with TRBJ1-2; 8 bases map to TRBD1. V lost 4 bases to trimming and J lost 2 bases; unmatched junction nucleotides: 6. The V gene's germline CDR1 is LNHDA and CDR2 SQIVND (reference sequence). The length of the CDR3 is 15 residues. For the CDR3, the DNA is TGTGCCAGTAGTACGCCGGGACAGGCAAACTATGGCTACACCTTA. It translates to CASSTPGQANYGYTL.

This clonotype was seen repeatedly, ten times or more. The chain carries TRBV5-1 and TRBJ1-2, with TRBD1 matching 8 bases. The CDR3 is 13 amino acids. J lost 6 bases, V lost 6 bases, and 7 bases had no gene match. Germline values: CDR1 SGHRS, CDR2 YFSETQ. For the CDR3, the DNA is TGCGCCAGCAAGAGAGACAGGGGTGATGGCTACACCTTC. Encoded protein: CASKRDRGDGYTF.

This clonotype has at least ten counts. This chain uses TRBV4-1 with TRBJ2-1, with 10 bases aligning to TRBD1. Germline lookup yields CDR1 MGHRA and CDR2 YSYEKL. The CDR3 consists of 15 residues. The trim removed 0 bases at V and 9 bases at J, leaving 5 bases unmatched. The CDR3 here is CASSQEGTGVSEQFF. The CDR3 DNA reads TGCGCCAGCAGCCAAGAAGGGACAGGGGTCAGTGAGCAGTTCTTC.

This clonotype was counted ten times or more. The chain is built from TRBV12-3 or TRBV12-4 and TRBJ1-3; D uncertain. The CDR3 spans 14 residues. Trimming took 9 bases from V and 0 from J, leaving 12 bases between them. The CDR3 sequence: CASRPQRSGNTIYF. Written as DNA, the CDR3 is TGTGCCAGTAGGCCCCAGCGCTCTGGAAACACCATATATTTT.

This clonotype was seen ten or more times. The V gene is TRBV11-1, the J gene TRBJ1-2, with D uncertain. Germline lookup yields CDR1 SGHAT and CDR2 FQDESV (reference sequence). The ends were cut back, 5 bases at V and 3 bases at J, with 13 bases in the middle. The CDR3 runs 14 residues. In DNA form, the CDR3 reads TGTGCCAGCAGCCAAGACATAGCGGACTATGGCTACACCTTC. Its protein product is CASSQDIADYGYTF.

This clonotype was picked up many times. The CDR3: CSVGLAGVGEQYF. In DNA, the CDR3 is TGCAGCGTTGGGCTAGCGGGAGTGGGGGAGCAGTACTTC. The chain joins TRBV29-1 to TRBJ2-7; the match to TRBD2 covers 10 bases. This CDR3 region has 13 residues. V was clipped by 4 bases and J by 7 bases; unmatched bases: 7. Germline loops: CDR1 SQVTM, CDR2 ANQGSEA.

This clonotype was picked up many times. This chain connects TRBV20-1 to TRBJ2-5, with 10 bases fitting TRBD2. This CDR3 contains 16 residues. The trim removed 3 bases at V and 4 bases at J, leaving 11 bases unmatched. The germline CDR1 and CDR2 sequences are DFQATT and SNEGSKA (reference sequence). The CDR3 coding sequence is TGCAGTGCTAGGGAAGCGGGGGGGCCTTTGAGAGAGACCCAGTACTTC. Its protein is CSAREAGGPLRETQYF.

This clonotype was detected many times. The V gene is TRBV20-1, the J gene TRBJ2-6; tentative D call: TRBD1 (5 bases). The germline CDR1 and CDR2 sequences are DFQATT and SNEGSKA (reference sequence). The V and J ends lost 3 bases and 0 bases respectively, with 12 bases between them. This CDR3 contains 16 residues. DNA for the CDR3: TGCAGTGCTAGGTCGGACATCCCCTCTGGGGCCAACGTCCTGACTTTC. This translates into CSARSDIPSGANVLTF.

This clonotype showed up just once. This chain joins TRBV6-5 and TRBJ2-3; a possible D gene is TRBD2 (6 bases). The CDR3 loop spans 14 amino acids. Trimming left V 10 bases short and J 0 bases short, with 14 bases between. Germline loops: CDR1 MNHEY, CDR2 SVGAGI. The CDR3 DNA reads as TGTGCCACTACGAGCGGGCTCAGCACAGATACGCAGTATTTT. As protein: CATTSGLSTDTQYF.

This clonotype was observed many times. V usage is TRBV18 and J usage is TRBJ2-1, with D tentatively TRBD2 (6 bases). This CDR3 comprises 18 residues. Germline V gene lookup returns CDR1 KGHSH and CDR2 LQKENI. V shed 1 base and J shed 4 bases, with 20 bases lying between them. CDR3: CASSPRAVDDGGYNEQFF. DNA of the CDR3: TGTGCCAGCTCACCACGGGCAGTAGACGATGGGGGGTACAATGAGCAGTTCTTC.

At least ten counts were recorded for this clonotype. The rearrangement joins TRBV20-1 to TRBJ1-6; 12 bases agree with TRBD1. The CDR3 is made up of 16 amino acids. Per germline, CDR1 DFQATT and CDR2 SNEGSKA (reference sequence). V lost 5 bases and J lost 7; bases outside the gene matches: 9. The CDR3 loop is CSAEIPGQGANSPLHF. Written as DNA, the CDR3 is TGCAGTGCTGAAATACCGGGACAGGGGGCGAATTCACCCCTCCACTTT.

In this sample, this clonotype turned up many times. The chain carries TRBV27 and TRBJ2-7; 10 positions agree with TRBD1. Germline V gene data show CDR1 as MNHEY and CDR2 as SMNVEV (reference sequence). This CDR3 has 16 residues. V lost 5 bases and J lost 1; bases outside the gene matches: 8. The CDR3 DNA reads TGTGCCAGCAGTACCTGGACAGGGGGTCTTTCCTACGAGCAGTACTTC. Protein: CASSTWTGGLSYEQYF.

This clonotype was counted many times. J is TRBJ2-5 and V is TRBV7-2; 8 positions match TRBD1. Per the germline V gene, CDR1 is SGHTA and CDR2 is FQGNSA. The CDR3 totals 14 residues. V dropped 7 bases and J dropped 7; count of bases not matched to a gene: 11. CDR3 amino acids: CASNNDRGPGTQYF. CDR3 bases: TGTGCCAGCAATAACGACAGGGGCCCTGGGACCCAGTACTTC.